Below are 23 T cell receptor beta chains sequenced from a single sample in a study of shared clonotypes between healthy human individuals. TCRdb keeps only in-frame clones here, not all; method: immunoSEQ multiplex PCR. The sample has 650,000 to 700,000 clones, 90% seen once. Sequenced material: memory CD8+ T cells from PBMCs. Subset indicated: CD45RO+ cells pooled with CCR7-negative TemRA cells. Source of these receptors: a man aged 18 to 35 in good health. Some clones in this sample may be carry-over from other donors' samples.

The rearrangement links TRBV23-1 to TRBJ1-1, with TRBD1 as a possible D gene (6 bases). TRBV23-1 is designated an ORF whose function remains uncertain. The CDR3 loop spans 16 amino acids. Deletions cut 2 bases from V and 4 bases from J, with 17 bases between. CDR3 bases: TGCGCCAGCAGTCAACCCACCGGGGGCCGGGGCACTGAAGCTTTCTTT. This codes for CASSQPTGGRGTEAFF.

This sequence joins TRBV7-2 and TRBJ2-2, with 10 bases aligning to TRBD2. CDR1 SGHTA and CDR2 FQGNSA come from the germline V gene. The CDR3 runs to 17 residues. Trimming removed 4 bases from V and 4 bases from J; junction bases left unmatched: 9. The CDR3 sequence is CASSSAGAGGGTGELFF. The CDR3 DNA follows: TGTGCCAGCAGCTCCGCGGGAGCGGGGGGGGGCACCGGGGAGCTGTTTTTT.

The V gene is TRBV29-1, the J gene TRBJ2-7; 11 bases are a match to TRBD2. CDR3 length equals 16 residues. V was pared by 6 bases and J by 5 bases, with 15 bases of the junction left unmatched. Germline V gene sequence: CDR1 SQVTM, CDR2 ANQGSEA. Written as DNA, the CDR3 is TGCAGCGTCGGCCAGGAGATAGCGGGAGGGCCCCACGAGCAGTACTTC. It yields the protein CSVGQEIAGGPHEQYF.

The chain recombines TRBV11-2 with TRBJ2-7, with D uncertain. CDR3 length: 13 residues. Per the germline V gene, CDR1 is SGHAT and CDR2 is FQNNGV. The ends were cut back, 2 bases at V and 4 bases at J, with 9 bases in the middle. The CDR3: CASSLTPGYEQYF. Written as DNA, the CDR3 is TGTGCCAGCAGCTTAACCCCTGGGTACGAGCAGTACTTC.

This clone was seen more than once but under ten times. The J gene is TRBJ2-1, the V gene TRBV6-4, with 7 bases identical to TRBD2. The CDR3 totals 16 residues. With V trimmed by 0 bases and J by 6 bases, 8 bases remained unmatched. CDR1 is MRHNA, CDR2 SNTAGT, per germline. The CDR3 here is CASSDSGQRDANEQFF. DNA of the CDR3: TGTGCCAGCAGTGACTCTGGCCAGCGGGATGCCAATGAGCAGTTCTTC.

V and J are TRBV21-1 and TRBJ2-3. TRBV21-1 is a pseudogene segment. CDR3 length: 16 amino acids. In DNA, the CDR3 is TGTGCCAGCCCCAAAACCCGTTCAGGAGACGCAGATACGCAGTATTTT. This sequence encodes CASPKTRSGDADTQYF.

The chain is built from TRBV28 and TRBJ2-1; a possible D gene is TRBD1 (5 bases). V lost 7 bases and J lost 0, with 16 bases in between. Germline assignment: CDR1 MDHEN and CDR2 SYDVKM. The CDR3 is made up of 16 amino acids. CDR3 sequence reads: CASTPPPGNSYNEQFF. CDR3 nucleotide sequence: TGTGCCAGCACCCCACCCCCAGGGAACTCCTACAATGAGCAGTTCTTC.

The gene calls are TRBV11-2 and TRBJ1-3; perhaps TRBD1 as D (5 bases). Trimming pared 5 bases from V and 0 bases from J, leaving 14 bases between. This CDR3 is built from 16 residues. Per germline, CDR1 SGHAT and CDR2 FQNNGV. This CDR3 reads CASSPFMGGSGNTIYF. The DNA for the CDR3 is TGTGCCAGCAGCCCCTTTATGGGGGGCTCTGGAAACACCATATATTTT.

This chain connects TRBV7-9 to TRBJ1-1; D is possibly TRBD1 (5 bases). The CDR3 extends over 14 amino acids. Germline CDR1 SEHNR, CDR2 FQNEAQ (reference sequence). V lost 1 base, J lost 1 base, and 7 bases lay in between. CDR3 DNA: TGTGCCAGCAGCTTAGTGACAGCGAACACTGAAGCTTTCTTT. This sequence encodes CASSLVTANTEAFF. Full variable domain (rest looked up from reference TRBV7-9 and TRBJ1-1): DTGVSQNPRHKITKRGQNVTFRCDPISEHNRLYWYRQTLGQGPEFLTYFQNEAQLEKSRLLSDRFSAERPKGSFSTLEIQRTEQGDSAMYLCASSLVTANTEAFFGQGTRLTVV.

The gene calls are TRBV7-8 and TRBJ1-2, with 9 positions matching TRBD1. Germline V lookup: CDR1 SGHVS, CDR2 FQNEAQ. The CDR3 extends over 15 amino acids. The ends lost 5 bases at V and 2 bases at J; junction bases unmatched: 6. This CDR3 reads CASSPGTGLNYGYTF. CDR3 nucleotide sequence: TGTGCCAGCAGCCCGGGGACAGGGCTAAACTATGGCTACACCTTC.

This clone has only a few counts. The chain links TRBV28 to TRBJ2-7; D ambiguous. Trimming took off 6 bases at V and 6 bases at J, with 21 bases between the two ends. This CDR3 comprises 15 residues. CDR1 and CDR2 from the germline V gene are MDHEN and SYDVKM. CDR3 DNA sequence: TGTGCCAGCAGGCGATTCCCGGCAGGTAAGGCCGAGCAGTACTTC. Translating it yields CASRRFPAGKAEQYF.

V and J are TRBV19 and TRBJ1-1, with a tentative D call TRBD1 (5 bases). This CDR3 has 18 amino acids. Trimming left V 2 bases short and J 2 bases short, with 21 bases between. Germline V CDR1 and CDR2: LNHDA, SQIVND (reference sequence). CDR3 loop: CASSIRWGKPPENTEAFF. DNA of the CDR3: TGTGCCAGTAGTATAAGATGGGGGAAACCCCCTGAAAACACTGAAGCTTTCTTT.

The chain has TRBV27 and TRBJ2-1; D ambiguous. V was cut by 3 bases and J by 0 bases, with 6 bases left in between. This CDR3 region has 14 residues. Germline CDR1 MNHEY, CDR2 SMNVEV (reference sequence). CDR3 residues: CASSFALSYNEQFF. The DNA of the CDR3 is TGTGCCAGCAGTTTCGCGCTCTCCTACAATGAGCAGTTCTTC.

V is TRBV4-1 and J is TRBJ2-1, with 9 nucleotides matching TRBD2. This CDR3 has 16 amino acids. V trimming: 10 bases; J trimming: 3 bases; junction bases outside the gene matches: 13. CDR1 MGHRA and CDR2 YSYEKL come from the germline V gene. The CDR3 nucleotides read TGCGCCACCGGGCGGGGGGGTAGCGGAGTCTACAATGAGCAGTTCTTC. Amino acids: CATGRGGSGVYNEQFF.

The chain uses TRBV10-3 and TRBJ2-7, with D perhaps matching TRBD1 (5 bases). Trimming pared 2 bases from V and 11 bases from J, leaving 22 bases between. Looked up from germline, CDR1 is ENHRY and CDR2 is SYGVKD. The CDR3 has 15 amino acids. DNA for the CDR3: TGTGCCATCAGTGAGGTTCAGGGTTTTTATTCAGTTGAGTACTTC. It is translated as CAISEVQGFYSVEYF.

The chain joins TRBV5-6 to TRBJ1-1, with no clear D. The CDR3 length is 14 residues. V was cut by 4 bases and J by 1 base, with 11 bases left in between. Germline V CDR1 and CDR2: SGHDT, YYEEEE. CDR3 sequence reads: CASSEGDTNTEAFF. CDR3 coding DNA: TGTGCCAGCAGCGAAGGTGATACGAACACTGAAGCTTTCTTT. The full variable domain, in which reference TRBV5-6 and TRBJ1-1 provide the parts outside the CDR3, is DAGVTQSPTHLIKTRGQQVTLRCSPKSGHDTVSWYQQALGQGPQFIFQYYEEEERQRGNFPDRFSGHQFPNYSSELNVNALLLGDSALYLCASSEGDTNTEAFFGQGTRLTVV.

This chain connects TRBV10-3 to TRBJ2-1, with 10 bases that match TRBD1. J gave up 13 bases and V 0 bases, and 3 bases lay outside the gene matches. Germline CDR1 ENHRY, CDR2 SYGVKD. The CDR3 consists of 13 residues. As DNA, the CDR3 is TGTGCCATCAGTGAGTCCGGGACAGGGGTCCAGTTCTTC. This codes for CAISESGTGVQFF.

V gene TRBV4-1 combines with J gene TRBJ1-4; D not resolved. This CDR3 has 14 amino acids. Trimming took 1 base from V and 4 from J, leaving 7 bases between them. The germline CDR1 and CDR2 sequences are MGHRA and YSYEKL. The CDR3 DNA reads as TGCGCCAGCAGCCAAGCAGTGTTTAATGAAAAACTGTTTTTT. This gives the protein CASSQAVFNEKLFF.

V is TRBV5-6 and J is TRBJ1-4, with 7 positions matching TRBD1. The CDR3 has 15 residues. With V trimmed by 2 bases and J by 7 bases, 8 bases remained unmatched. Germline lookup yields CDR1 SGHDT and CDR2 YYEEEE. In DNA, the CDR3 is TGTGCCAGCAGCTTTATGACAGGGAGTGCTGAAAAACTGTTTTTT. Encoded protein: CASSFMTGSAEKLFF.

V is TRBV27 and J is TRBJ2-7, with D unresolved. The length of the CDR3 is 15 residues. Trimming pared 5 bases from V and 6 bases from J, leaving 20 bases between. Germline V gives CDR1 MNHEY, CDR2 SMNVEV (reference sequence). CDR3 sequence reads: CASSPINSPRFEQYF. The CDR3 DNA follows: TGTGCCAGCAGTCCCATTAATTCCCCCCGATTCGAGCAGTACTTC.

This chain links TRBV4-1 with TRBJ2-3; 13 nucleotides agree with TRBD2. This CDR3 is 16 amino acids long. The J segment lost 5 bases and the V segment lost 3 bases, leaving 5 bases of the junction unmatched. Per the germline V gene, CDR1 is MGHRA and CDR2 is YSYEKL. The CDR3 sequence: CASSQGLAGMGDTQYF. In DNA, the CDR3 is TGCGCCAGCAGCCAGGGACTAGCGGGAATGGGAGATACGCAGTATTTT.

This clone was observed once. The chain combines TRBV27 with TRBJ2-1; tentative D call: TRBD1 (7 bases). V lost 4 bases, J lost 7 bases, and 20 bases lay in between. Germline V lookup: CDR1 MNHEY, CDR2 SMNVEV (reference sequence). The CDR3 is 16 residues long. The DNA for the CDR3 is TGTGCCAGCAGTTACCAGGGGGGCCTCAGGGGGAATGAGCAGTTCTTC. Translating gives CASSYQGGLRGNEQFF.

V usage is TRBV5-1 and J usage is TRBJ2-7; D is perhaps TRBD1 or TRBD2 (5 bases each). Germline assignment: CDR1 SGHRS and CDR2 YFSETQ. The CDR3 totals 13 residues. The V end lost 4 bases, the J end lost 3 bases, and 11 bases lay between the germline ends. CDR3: CASSVGVGYEQYF. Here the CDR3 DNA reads TGCGCCAGCAGCGTGGGGGTAGGCTACGAGCAGTACTTC.